Many counts were recorded for the clone carrying this T cell receptor beta chain. Library construction for TCR beta used iRepertoire HTBI primers and Arm-PCR of CDR3 regions. TCRdb re-called the multiplex PCR reads through MiXCR, storing one row per CDR3 protein. The data contain 500,000 to 700,000 distinct CDR3 sequences, approximately 15% of them singletons. Documented time point: newly diagnosed GD, antithyroid drugs for less than 3 months. Researchers made the TCR library from RNA that was extracted from PBMCs. The peripheral blood volume drawn was approximately 9 milliliters, and it was collected into EDTA tubes. The sample is drawn from a study of regulatory T cells in long-lasting Graves disease. The CDR3 is 15 amino acids. Germline loops: CDR1 DFQATT, CDR2 SNEGSKA (reference sequence). The V gene end was trimmed by 6 bases and the J gene end by 2 bases; junction bases not matched to a gene: 10.

These data were likewise used in another study, on T cells in Graves' hyperthyroidism and ophthalmopathy. That publication notes: Graves' hyperthyroidism showing no ophthalmopathy progression within 18 months was considered stable. The study enrolled patients aged 18 to 65 with newly diagnosed hyperthyroidism of under 2 months' duration. In simple terms, a model built on 13 V-J features told ophthalmopathy apart from stable hyperthyroidism.

The chain joins TRBV20-1 to TRBJ2-7, with 10 bases lining up with TRBD2. Sequenced here: peripheral blood mononuclear cells (PBMCs), sampled at new diagnosis, from a patient treated with antithyroid drugs. This sequence was found in a woman aged 25-40 years with Graves disease. Written as DNA, the CDR3 is TGCAGTGCCAGAAGGACTAGCGGACCCACCTACGAGCAGTACTTC. Its protein is CSARRTSGPTYEQYF.